Listed below are T cell receptor beta chains from one sample, sequenced in a study of OX40 agonist ivuxolimab in advanced cancers. The assay was immunoSEQ multiplex PCR, and TCRdb's table has in-frame clones only and misses some. The sample has tens of thousands of clones, 86% seen once; the top ten hold about 0.6%. Sequenced here: CD4+ or CD8+ T cells sorted from blood, sampled in a trial of the OX40 agonist ivuxolimab. These receptors all stem from an adult with an advanced solid tumor such as melanoma, head and neck, liver or kidney cancer. CDR3s include the opening cysteine and the closing phenylalanine or tryptophan. D genes are given only for firm matches. Clone size, where shown, is once, few, many, or a class for clones that have expanded.

TGTGCCAGCACCCAGGGTCTAGCGGTTTCCTACGAGCAGTACTTC | CASTQGLAVSYEQYF | TRBJ2-7 | TRBD2 | NA | TRBV2
TGTGCCACAAGGGGAAATCAGCCCCAGCATTTT | CATRGNQPQHF | TRBJ1-5 | NA | NA | TRBV6-6
TGTGCCAGCAGCCAAGGGCCAGTCCCCGGGGATACGCAGTATTTT | CASSQGPVPGDTQYF | TRBJ2-3 | NA | NA | TRBV14
TGTGCCAGCTCACCCGTGGGGTATAGCAATCAGCCCCAGCATTTT | CASSPVGYSNQPQHF | TRBJ1-5 | NA | few | TRBV18
TGTGCCAGCAGCTTAGAGGGGAGGGGCGAGCAGTACTTC | CASSLEGRGEQYF | TRBJ2-7 | TRBD2 | few | TRBV7-6
TGTGCCAGCTCACTCGAGGGGGCAGCTGGAAACACCATATATTTT | CASSLEGAAGNTIYF | TRBJ1-3 | TRBD1 | NA | TRBV18
TGTGCCACCAGCAGAGATCAGCCAGGTTTGGGTGAAAAACTGTTTTTT | CATSRDQPGLGEKLFF | TRBJ1-4 | NA | NA | TRBV15
TGTGCCAGCAGCTTACAAGCAGGGTTGGGCACTGAAGCTTTCTTT | CASSLQAGLGTEAFF | TRBJ1-1 | NA | NA | TRBV7-3
TGTGCCAGCAGCCGCGAATCAACCATATCGCTTAACTATGGCTACACCTTC | CASSRESTISLNYGYTF | TRBJ1-2 | NA | NA | TRBV7-2
TGTGCCATCAGTGAGTCGGGACAGCGGGTTGAACGGCAAGCTTTCTTT | CAISESGQRVERQAFF | TRBJ1-1 | TRBD1 | NA | TRBV10-3
TGTGCCAGTATGACCCAGGGGGTAAGCACAGATACGCAGTATTTT | CASMTQGVSTDTQYF | TRBJ2-3 | TRBD1 | NA | TRBV19
TGTGCCAGCAGTCCCCAGGTAGCGGTAAGCACAGATACGCAGTATTTT | CASSPQVAVSTDTQYF | TRBJ2-3 | NA | NA | TRBV28
TGTGCCAGCAGGTCTCAGGTACCGACGAACGAGCAGTTCTTC | CASRSQVPTNEQFF | TRBJ2-1 | NA | NA | TRBV21-1
TGTGCCAGCAGCCGGGAGCCCAATTCACCCCTCCACTTT | CASSREPNSPLHF | TRBJ1-6 | NA | NA | TRBV6-5
TGTGCCAGTAAGGGTAGTCGGAACACTGAAGCTTTCTTT | CASKGSRNTEAFF | TRBJ1-1 | NA | NA | TRBV19
TGCGCCAGCAGCCAAGCTCCAGACAATCAGCCCCAGCATTTT | CASSQAPDNQPQHF | TRBJ1-5 | NA | NA | TRBV4-3
TGTGCCAGCAGCTTGGACAGAACTTATGGCTACACCTTC | CASSLDRTYGYTF | TRBJ1-2 | NA | NA | TRBV7-9
TGTGCCAGCAGTTCAACAGGGGCCTATAATTCACCCCTCCACTTT | CASSSTGAYNSPLHF | TRBJ1-6 | TRBD1 | few | TRBV28
TGCAGCGTTGAAGGGCGGGGGGCATTTGGCTACACCTTC | CSVEGRGAFGYTF | TRBJ1-2 | NA | NA | TRBV29-1
TGTGCCAGCAGCTTGCCAGGGACAGGGGGCGAGAAGACCCAGTACTTC | CASSLPGTGGEKTQYF | TRBJ2-5 | TRBD1 | NA | TRBV5-6
TGTGCCAGCAGCATAACAATGAACACTGAAGCTTTCTTT | CASSITMNTEAFF | TRBJ1-1 | NA | once | TRBV9
TGTGCCAGCAGCGTAAGAGGGTCGGGTTCACCCCTCCACTTT | CASSVRGSGSPLHF | TRBJ1-6 | NA | NA | TRBV9